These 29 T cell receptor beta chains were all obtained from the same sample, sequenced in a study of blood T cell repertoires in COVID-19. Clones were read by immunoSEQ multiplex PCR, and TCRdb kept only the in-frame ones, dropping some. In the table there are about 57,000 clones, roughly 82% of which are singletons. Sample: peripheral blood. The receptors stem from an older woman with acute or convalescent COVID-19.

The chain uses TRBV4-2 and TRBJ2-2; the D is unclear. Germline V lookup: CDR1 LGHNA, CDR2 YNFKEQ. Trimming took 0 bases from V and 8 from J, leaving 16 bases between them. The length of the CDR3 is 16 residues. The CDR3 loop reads CASSQDGWASQGELFF. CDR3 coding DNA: TGTGCCAGCAGCCAAGATGGTTGGGCCTCCCAGGGGGAGCTGTTTTTT.

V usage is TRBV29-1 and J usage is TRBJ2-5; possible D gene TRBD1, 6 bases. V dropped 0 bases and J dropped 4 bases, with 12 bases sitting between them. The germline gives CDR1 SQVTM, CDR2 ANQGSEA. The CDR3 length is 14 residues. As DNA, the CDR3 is TGCAGCGTTGAAGATCGGGTAGGGGGAGAGACCCAGTACTTC. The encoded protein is CSVEDRVGGETQYF.

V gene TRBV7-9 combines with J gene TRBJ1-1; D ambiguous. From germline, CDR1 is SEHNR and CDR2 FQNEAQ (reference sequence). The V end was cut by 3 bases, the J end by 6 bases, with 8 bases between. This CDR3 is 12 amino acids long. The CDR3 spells CASSFSVAEAFF. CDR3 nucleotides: TGTGCCAGCAGCTTTTCGGTCGCTGAAGCTTTCTTT.

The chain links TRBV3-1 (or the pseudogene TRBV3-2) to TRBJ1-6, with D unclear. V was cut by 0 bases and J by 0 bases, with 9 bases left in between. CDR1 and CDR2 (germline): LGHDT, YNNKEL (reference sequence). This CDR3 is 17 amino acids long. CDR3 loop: CASSQDYKISYNSPLHF. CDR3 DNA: TGTGCCAGCAGCCAAGATTACAAAATCTCCTATAATTCACCCCTCCACTTT.

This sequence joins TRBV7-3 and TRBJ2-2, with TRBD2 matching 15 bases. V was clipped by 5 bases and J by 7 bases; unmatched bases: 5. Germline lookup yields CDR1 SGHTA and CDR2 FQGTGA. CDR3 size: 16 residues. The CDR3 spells CASSRTSGGAGGELFF. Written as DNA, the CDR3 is TGTGCCAGCAGCCGGACTAGCGGGGGGGCCGGCGGGGAGCTGTTTTTT.

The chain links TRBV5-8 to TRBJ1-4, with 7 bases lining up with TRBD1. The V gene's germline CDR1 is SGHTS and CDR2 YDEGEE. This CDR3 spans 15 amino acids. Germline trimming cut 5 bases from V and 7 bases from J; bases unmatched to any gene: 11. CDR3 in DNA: TGTGCCAGCAGTTATTTCGACAGGGTGGGTGAAAAACTGTTTTTT. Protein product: CASSYFDRVGEKLFF.

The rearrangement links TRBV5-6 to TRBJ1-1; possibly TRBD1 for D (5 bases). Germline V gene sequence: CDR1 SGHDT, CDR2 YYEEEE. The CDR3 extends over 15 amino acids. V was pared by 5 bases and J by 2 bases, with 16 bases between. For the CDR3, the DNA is TGTGCCAGCAGACCCAATGGGGGAGGTAACACTGAAGCTTTCTTT. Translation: CASRPNGGGNTEAFF.

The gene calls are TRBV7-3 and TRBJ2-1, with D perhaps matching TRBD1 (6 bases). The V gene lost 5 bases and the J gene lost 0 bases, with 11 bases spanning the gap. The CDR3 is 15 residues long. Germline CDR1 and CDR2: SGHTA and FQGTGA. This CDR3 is CASSAQGSSYNEQFF. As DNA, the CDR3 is TGTGCCAGCAGCGCACAGGGTAGCTCCTACAATGAGCAGTTCTTC.

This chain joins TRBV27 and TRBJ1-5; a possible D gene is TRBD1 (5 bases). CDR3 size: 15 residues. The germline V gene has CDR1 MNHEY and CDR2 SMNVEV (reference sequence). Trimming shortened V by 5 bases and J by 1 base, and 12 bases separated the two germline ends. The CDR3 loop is CASSKWGVSNQPQHF. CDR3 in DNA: TGTGCCAGCAGTAAGTGGGGCGTGAGCAATCAGCCCCAGCATTTT.

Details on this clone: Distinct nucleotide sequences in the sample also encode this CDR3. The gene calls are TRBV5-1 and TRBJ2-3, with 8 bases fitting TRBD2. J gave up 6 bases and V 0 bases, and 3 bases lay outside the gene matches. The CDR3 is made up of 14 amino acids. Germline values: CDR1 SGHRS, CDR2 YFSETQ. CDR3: CASSLGGGTDTQYF. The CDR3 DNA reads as TGCGCCAGCAGCTTGGGCGGGGGGACCGATACGCAGTATTTT. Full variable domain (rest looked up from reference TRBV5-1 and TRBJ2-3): KAGVTQTPRYLIKTRGQQVTLSCSPISGHRSVSWYQQTPGQGLQFLFEYFSETQRNKGNFPGRFSGRQFSNSRSEMNVSTLELGDSALYLCASSLGGGTDTQYFGPGTRLTVL.

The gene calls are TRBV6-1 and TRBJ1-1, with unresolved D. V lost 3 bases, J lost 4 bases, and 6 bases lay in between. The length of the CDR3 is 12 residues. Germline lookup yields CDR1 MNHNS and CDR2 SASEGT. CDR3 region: CASSERATEAFF. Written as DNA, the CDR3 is TGTGCCAGCAGTGAGCGGGCCACTGAAGCTTTCTTT.

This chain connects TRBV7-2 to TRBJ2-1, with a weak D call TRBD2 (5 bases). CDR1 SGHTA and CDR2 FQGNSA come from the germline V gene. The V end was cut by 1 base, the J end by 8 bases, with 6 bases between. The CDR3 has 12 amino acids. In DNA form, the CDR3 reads TGTGCCAGCAGCTTAGACGGGGATGAGCAGTTCTTC. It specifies CASSLDGDEQFF. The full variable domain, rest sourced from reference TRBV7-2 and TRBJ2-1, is GAGVSQSPSNKVTEKGKDVELRCDPISGHTALYWYRQSLGQGLEFLIYFQGNSAPDKSGLPSDRFSAERTGGSVSTLTIQRTQQEDSAVYLCASSLDGDEQFFGPGTRLTVL.

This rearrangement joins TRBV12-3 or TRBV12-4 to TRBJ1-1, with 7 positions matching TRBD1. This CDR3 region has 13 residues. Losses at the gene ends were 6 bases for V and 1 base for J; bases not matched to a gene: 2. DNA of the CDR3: TGTGCCAGCAGGGGGACAGCGAACACTGAAGCTTTCTTT. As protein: CASRGTANTEAFF.

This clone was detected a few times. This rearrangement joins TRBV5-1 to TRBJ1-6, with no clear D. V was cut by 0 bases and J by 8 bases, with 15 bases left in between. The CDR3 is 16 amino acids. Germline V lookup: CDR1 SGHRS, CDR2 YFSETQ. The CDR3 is CASSLDGYGADSPLHF. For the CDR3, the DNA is TGCGCCAGCAGCTTGGACGGGTACGGTGCGGATTCACCCCTCCACTTT. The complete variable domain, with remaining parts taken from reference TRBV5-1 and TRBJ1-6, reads KAGVTQTPRYLIKTRGQQVTLSCSPISGHRSVSWYQQTPGQGLQFLFEYFSETQRNKGNFPGRFSGRQFSNSRSEMNVSTLELGDSALYLCASSLDGYGADSPLHFGNGTRLTVT.

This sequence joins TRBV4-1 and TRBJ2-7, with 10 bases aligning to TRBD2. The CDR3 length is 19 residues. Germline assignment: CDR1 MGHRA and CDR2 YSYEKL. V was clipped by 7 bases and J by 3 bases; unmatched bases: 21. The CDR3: CASTQRLPSGGAPLYEQYF. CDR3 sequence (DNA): TGCGCCAGCACCCAGCGTCTGCCCAGCGGGGGGGCCCCCCTCTACGAGCAGTACTTC.

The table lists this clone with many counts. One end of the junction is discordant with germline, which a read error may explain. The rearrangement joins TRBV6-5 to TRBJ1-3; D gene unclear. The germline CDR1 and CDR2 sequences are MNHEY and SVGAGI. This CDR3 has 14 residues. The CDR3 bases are TGTGCCAGCAGTGACTCTGACACCAGAAACACCATATATTTT. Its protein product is CASSDSDTRNTIYF.

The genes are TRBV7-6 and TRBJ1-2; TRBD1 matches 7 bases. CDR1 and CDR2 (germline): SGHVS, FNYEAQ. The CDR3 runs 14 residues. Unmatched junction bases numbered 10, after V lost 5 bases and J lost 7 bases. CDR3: CASSPSSQGVGYTF. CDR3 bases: TGTGCCAGCAGCCCCTCGAGTCAGGGGGTTGGCTACACCTTC.

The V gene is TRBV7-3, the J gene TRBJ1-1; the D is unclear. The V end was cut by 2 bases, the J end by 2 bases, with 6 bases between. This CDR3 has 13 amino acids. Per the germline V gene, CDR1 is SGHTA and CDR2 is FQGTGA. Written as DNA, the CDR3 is TGTGCCAGCAGCTTAGTAGTTAACACTGAAGCTTTCTTT. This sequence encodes CASSLVVNTEAFF.

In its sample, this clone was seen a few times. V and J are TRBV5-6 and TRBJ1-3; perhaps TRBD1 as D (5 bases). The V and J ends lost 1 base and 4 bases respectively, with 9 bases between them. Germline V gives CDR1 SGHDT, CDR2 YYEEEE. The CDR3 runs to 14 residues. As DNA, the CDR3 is TGTGCCAGCAGCTTGTCAGGGATCGGAAACACCATATATTTT. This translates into CASSLSGIGNTIYF.

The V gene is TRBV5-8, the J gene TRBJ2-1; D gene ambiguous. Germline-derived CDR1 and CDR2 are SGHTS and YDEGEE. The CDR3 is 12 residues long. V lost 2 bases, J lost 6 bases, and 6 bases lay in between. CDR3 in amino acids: CASSFAGNEQFF. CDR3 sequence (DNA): TGTGCCAGCAGCTTTGCAGGCAATGAGCAGTTCTTC.

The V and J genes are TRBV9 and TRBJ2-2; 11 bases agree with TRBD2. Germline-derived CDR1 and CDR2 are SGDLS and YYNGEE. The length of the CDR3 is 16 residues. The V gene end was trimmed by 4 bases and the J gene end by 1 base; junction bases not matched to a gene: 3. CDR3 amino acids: CASSTTSGGNTGELFF. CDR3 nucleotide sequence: TGTGCCAGCAGCACAACTAGCGGGGGGAACACCGGGGAGCTGTTTTTT.

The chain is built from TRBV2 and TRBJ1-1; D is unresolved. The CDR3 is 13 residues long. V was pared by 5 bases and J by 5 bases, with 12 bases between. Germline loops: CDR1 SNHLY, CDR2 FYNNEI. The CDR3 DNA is TGTGCCAGCAGTAAAACACCGAGGACTGAAGCTTTCTTT. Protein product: CASSKTPRTEAFF.

CDR3 sequence reads: CASSPGQAPPRGETQYF. Written as DNA, the CDR3 is TGTGCCAGCAGCCCGGGACAGGCCCCACCTAGGGGAGAGACCCAGTACTTC. This sequence joins TRBV5-8 and TRBJ2-5; TRBD1 matches 8 bases. CDR1 and CDR2 (germline): SGHTS, YDEGEE. V dropped 4 bases and J dropped 4; count of bases not matched to a gene: 15. The CDR3 contains 17 residues.

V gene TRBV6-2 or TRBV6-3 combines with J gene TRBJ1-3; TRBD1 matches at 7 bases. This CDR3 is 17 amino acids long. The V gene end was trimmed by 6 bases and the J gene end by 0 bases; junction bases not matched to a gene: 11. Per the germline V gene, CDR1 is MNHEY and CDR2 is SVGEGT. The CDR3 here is CASSPLGQAPSGNTIYF. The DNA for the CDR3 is TGTGCCAGCAGCCCTCTTGGACAGGCCCCCTCTGGAAACACCATATATTTT.

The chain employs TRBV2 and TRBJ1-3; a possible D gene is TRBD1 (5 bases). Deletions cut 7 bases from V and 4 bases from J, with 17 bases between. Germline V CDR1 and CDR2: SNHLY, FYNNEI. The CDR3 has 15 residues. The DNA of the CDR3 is TGTGCCAGCACCCGGGGGGGGAGACGCGGAAACACCATATATTTT. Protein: CASTRGGRRGNTIYF. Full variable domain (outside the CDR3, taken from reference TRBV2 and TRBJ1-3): EPEVTQTPSHQVTQMGQEVILRCVPISNHLYFYWYRQILGQKVEFLVSFYNNEISEKSEIFDDQFSVERPDGSNFTLKIRSTKLEDSAMYFCASTRGGRRGNTIYFGEGSWLTVV.

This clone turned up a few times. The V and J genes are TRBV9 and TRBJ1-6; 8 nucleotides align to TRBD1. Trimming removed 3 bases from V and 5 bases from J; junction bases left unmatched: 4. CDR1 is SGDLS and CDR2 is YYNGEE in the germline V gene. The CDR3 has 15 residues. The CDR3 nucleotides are TGTGCCAGCAGCGAGGGGACAGGACATAATTCACCCCTCCACTTT. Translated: CASSEGTGHNSPLHF.

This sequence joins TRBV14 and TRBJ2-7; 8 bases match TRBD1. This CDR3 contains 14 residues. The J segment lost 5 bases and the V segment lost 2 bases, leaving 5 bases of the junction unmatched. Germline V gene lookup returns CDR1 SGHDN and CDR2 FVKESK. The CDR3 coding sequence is TGTGCCAGCAGCCAAATTGACAGGGGCCACGAGCAGTACTTC. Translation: CASSQIDRGHEQYF.

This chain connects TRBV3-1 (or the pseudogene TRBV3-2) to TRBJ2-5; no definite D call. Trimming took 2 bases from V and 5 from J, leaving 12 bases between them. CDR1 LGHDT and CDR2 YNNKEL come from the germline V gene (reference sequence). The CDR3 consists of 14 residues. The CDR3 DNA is TGTGCCAGCAGCCAATCTGGAGCCCCCGAGACCCAGTACTTC. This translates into CASSQSGAPETQYF.

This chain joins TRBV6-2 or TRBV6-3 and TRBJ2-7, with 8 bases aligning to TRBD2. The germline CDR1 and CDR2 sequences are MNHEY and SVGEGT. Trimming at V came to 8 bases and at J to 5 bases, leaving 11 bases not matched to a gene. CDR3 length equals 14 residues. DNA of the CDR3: TGTGCCAGCCGTTCCTTAGCGGGGAACCACGAGCAGTACTTC. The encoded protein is CASRSLAGNHEQYF.